The clone carrying this TCR beta chain was counted at least ten times. This sample is part of a study of T cells in Graves' hyperthyroidism and ophthalmopathy. The CDR3 runs to 13 residues. The trim removed 2 bases at V and 7 bases at J, leaving 3 bases unmatched. CDR1 is MNHEY, CDR2 SVGAGI, per germline. Regions amplified from RNA transcripts were the TCR beta CDR3 regions. First-round RT-PCR of the TCR CDR3 relied on the HTBI primer set. TCRdb used MiXCR to reprocess the multiplex PCR reads, holding one entry per CDR3 protein. The table records some 800,000 distinct CDR3 sequences, around 38% of them present only once.

Sequenced: blood. The chain links TRBV6-5 to TRBJ1-2, with 8 bases identical to TRBD1. The clonotype comes from a man younger than 35 with Graves' hyperthyroidism. CDR3 sequence reads: CASSYHTGGGYTF. The DNA for the CDR3 is TGTGCCAGCAGTTACCATACAGGGGGTGGCTACACCTTC.